This T cell receptor beta chain was observed in a study of neurological immune-mediated disorders. TCRdb re-analysed the 5' RACE reads in MiXCR, keeping a single row per CDR3 protein. The profile shows about 77,000 distinct CDR3 sequences, 9.4% of them singletons. The CDR3 consists of 16 residues. Germline-derived CDR1 and CDR2 are SEHNR and FQNEAQ (reference sequence). Trimming removed 3 bases at V and 5 bases at J, with 19 bases between. This clonotype was seen at least ten times. The J gene is TRBJ1-2, the V gene TRBV7-9; D might be TRBD1 (6 bases). The clonotype originates from a man aged 45-65 years in good health. The sequenced sample was PBMCs. CDR3 sequence reads: CASSFSRDTFEYGYTF. For the CDR3, the DNA is TGTGCCAGCAGCTTCTCCAGGGACACCTTCGAGTATGGCTACACCTTC. The complete variable domain, with remaining parts taken from reference TRBV7-9 and TRBJ1-2, reads DTGVSQNPRHKITKRGQNVTFRCDPISEHNRLYWYRQTLGQGPEFLTYFQNEAQLEKSRLLSDRFSAERPKGSFSTLEIQRTEQGDSAMYLCASSFSRDTFEYGYTFGSGTRLTVV.